Listed below are T cell receptor beta chains from one sample, sequenced in a study of beta chain features in type 1 diabetes. The protocol was immunoSEQ multiplex PCR, while the TCRdb copy is restricted to in-frame clones and leaves out a portion. The repertoire holds hundreds of thousands of clones, with 13% as singletons. Specimen: naive CD4+ T cells from blood. The receptors were gathered from a man aged 18 to 30 with type 1 diabetes. Each CDR3 is given with its conserved first and last residue. The D gene is left open where the match is weak. Rows may omit the clone size; those that give it use once, few, many or a size class.

j_gene,d_gene,abundance,v_gene,CDR3aa,CDR3nt
TRBJ1-6,TRBD1,few,TRBV30,CAWSADRPPLHF,TGTGCCTGGAGTGCGGACAGGCCACCCCTCCACTTT
TRBJ1-2,TRBD1,once,TRBV6-4,CASRGQANERGYGYTF,TGTGCCAGCAGAGGACAGGCCAACGAACGGGGCTATGGCTACACCTTC
TRBJ2-2,-,few,TRBV11-2,CASSLLSPGELFF,TGTGCCAGCAGCCTTCTGAGTCCCGGGGAGCTGTTTTTT
TRBJ1-1,-,-,TRBV4-1,CASSQEASLNTEAFF,TGCGCCAGCAGCCAAGAGGCCAGCTTGAACACTGAAGCTTTCTTT
TRBJ2-7,-,few,TRBV28,CASSSPTLYEQYF,TGTGCCAGCAGCTCCCCCACTTTGTACGAGCAGTACTTC
TRBJ2-7,-,-,TRBV7-7,CASSFPPIYEQYF,TGTGCCAGCAGCTTCCCCCCGATCTACGAGCAGTACTTC
TRBJ1-5,-,-,TRBV9,CASSASTGTGQPQHF,TGTGCCAGCAGCGCCTCTACAGGGACCGGCCAGCCCCAGCATTTT
TRBJ1-1,TRBD1,few,TRBV29-1,CSAAGQGTEAFF,TGCAGCGCCGCGGGACAGGGGACTGAAGCTTTCTTT
TRBJ2-6,-,-,TRBV30,CAWSADRANVLTF,TGTGCCTGGAGTGCCGACAGGGCCAACGTCCTGACTTTC
TRBJ1-6,TRBD1,-,TRBV29-1,CSVRDRDGSPLHF,TGCAGCGTCCGGGACAGGGATGGCTCACCCCTCCACTTT
TRBJ2-7,TRBD2,-,TRBV19,CASSMALAGGYEQYF,TGTGCCAGTAGTATGGCCCTAGCGGGGGGCTACGAGCAGTACTTC
TRBJ1-1,-,few,TRBV7-9,CASSHGGARNTEAFF,TGTGCCAGCAGCCATGGGGGGGCGAGGAACACTGAAGCTTTCTTT
TRBJ1-1,-,-,TRBV7-9,CASSLRPRTEAFF,TGTGCCAGCAGCTTGAGGCCGCGGACTGAAGCTTTCTTT
TRBJ1-1,TRBD1,-,TRBV29-1,CSVVPGQGKYTEAFF,TGCAGCGTTGTCCCGGGACAGGGAAAGTACACTGAAGCTTTCTTT
TRBJ2-3,TRBD2,-,TRBV28,CASSSGGAPDTQYF,TGTGCCAGCAGTTCGGGGGGGGCCCCAGATACGCAGTATTTT
TRBJ1-5,-,-,TRBV19,CASSYGLNQPQHF,TGTGCCAGTAGTTACGGTTTGAATCAGCCCCAGCATTTT
TRBJ2-2,TRBD1,-,TRBV2,CASRPGQGFGELFF,TGTGCCAGCAGACCCGGACAGGGGTTCGGGGAGCTGTTTTTT
TRBJ2-1,TRBD1,-,TRBV14,CASSQGRRAGGQSNEQFF,TGTGCCAGCAGTCAAGGAAGGAGAGCAGGGGGACAATCAAATGAGCAGTTCTTC
TRBJ2-7,-,few,TRBV7-2,CASSLVSGGGPYEQYF,TGTGCCAGCAGCTTAGTTTCGGGGGGCGGCCCTTACGAGCAGTACTTC
TRBJ1-2,-,few,TRBV29-1,CSVEGREGDEGYTF,TGCAGCGTTGAGGGCAGGGAAGGTGATGAGGGCTACACCTTC
TRBJ2-2,TRBD1,few,TRBV29-1,CSVAPDRATGELFF,TGCAGCGTTGCTCCGGACAGGGCCACCGGGGAGCTGTTTTTT
TRBJ2-1,-,-,TRBV5-1,CASSSTSYEQFF,TGCGCCAGCAGCTCCACTAGCTATGAGCAGTTCTTC
TRBJ1-5,-,few,TRBV28,CASSLGGASQPQHF,TGTGCCAGCAGTTTGGGAGGGGCAAGTCAGCCCCAGCATTTT
TRBJ2-5,TRBD1,few,TRBV27,CASSLSRTGSGETQYF,TGTGCCAGCAGTTTATCCCGGACAGGGTCAGGAGAGACCCAGTACTTC
TRBJ2-7,-,-,TRBV10-3,CAISEDRNQYEQYF,TGTGCCATCAGTGAAGACAGAAACCAGTACGAGCAGTACTTC
TRBJ1-2,-,-,TRBV7-2,CASSPVRGGYTF,TGTGCCAGCAGCCCGGTCAGGGGAGGCTACACCTTC
TRBJ1-1,-,few,TRBV19,CASNRPPENTEAFF,TGTGCCAGTAATAGGCCGCCCGAGAACACTGAAGCTTTCTTT
TRBJ2-7,-,-,TRBV30,CAWSVPGGYEQYF,TGTGCCTGGAGTGTACCCGGGGGCTACGAGCAGTACTTC
TRBJ1-1,-,-,TRBV4-1,CASSGVGYLRSTEAFF,TGCGCCAGCAGCGGTGTGGGGTACCTGAGGAGTACTGAAGCTTTCTTT
TRBJ2-3,-,-,TRBV27,CASSRAPGQSTDTQYF,TGTGCCAGCAGCCGCGCTCCGGGACAAAGCACAGATACGCAGTATTTT
TRBJ2-7,-,-,TRBV7-6,CASSQGGVYYEQYF,TGTGCCAGCAGTCAGGGGGGGGTATACTACGAGCAGTACTTC
TRBJ1-2,-,few,TRBV28,CASMTSNYGYTF,TGTGCCAGCATGACGTCTAACTATGGCTACACCTTC
TRBJ2-7,-,-,TRBV5-4,CASSPDSYEQYF,TGTGCCAGCAGCCCGGACAGCTACGAGCAGTACTTC
TRBJ1-1,TRBD1,few,TRBV29-1,CSVERDRANTEAFF,TGCAGCGTTGAACGGGACAGGGCGAACACTGAAGCTTTCTTT
TRBJ2-5,-,few,TRBV7-9,CASTPSGRTEFAQYF,TGTGCCAGCACCCCGTCCGGGCGGACCGAATTCGCCCAGTACTTC
TRBJ2-1,TRBD2,-,TRBV11-3,CASSLAGGLSYNEQFF,TGTGCCAGCAGCTTAGCGGGGGGGTTATCCTACAATGAGCAGTTCTTC
TRBJ1-1,-,few,TRBV11-1,CATGEAIF,TGTGCAACCGGGGAGGCCATCTTT
TRBJ1-2,TRBD1,-,TRBV4-1,CASSRLGQGDGYTF,TGCGCCAGCAGCCGGCTAGGACAGGGCGACGGCTACACCTTC
TRBJ2-5,TRBD2,-,TRBV5-1,CASSLGPAGGPETQYF,TGCGCCAGCAGCTTGGGTCCTGCGGGGGGGCCAGAGACCCAGTACTTC
TRBJ1-1,-,few,TRBV4-1,CASSQEPRGEAFF,TGCGCCAGCAGCCAAGAGCCCAGGGGTGAAGCTTTCTTT
TRBJ1-1,TRBD1,few,TRBV28,CASSLAGQGLTEAFF,TGTGCCAGCAGTTTGGCGGGACAGGGTTTGACTGAAGCTTTCTTT
TRBJ1-2,-,few,TRBV30,CACRTGGPVEGYTF,TGTGCCTGCCGTACGGGGGGCCCGGTGGAAGGCTACACCTTC
TRBJ2-3,-,-,TRBV5-1,CASRPPGSTDTQYF,TGCGCCAGCAGACCTCCCGGGAGCACAGATACGCAGTATTTT
TRBJ2-2,-,-,TRBV10-3,CASSQGGNTGELFF,TGTGCCAGTAGTCAGGGGGGGAACACCGGGGAGCTGTTTTTT
TRBJ2-3,-,few,TRBV6-6,CASSYGGVDTQYF,TGTGCCAGCAGTTACGGAGGAGTAGATACGCAGTATTTT
TRBJ2-5,-,-,TRBV5-1,CASSPRLQETQYF,TGCGCCAGCAGCCCCAGGCTCCAAGAGACCCAGTACTTC
TRBJ1-3,-,-,TRBV6-5,CASSSTGPSGNTIYF,TGTGCCAGCAGCTCTACAGGTCCCTCTGGAAACACCATATATTTT
TRBJ1-1,-,-,TRBV7-2,CASSLAGPPNTEAFF,TGTGCCAGCAGCTTAGCCGGGCCGCCGAACACTGAAGCTTTCTTT